One sample yielded the 7 T cell receptor beta chains listed below, sequenced in a study of lymphopenia after photon versus proton radiotherapy. Produced via immunoSEQ multiplex PCR; TCRdb's table is partial and in-frame only. The sample consists of 55,000 to 70,000 clones, roughly 90% of them appearing once. Sequenced material: peripheral blood, taken from a patient treated with photon-based radiotherapy. Receptors were obtained from a woman aged 40 to 50 with cholangiocarcinoma.

The chain carries TRBV11-2 and TRBJ2-1; D is undetermined. CDR3 length: 15 residues. With 4 bases removed from V and 7 bases from J, the gap between germline ends came to 17 bases. CDR1 is SGHAT and CDR2 is FQNNGV in the germline V gene. Written as DNA, the CDR3 is TGTGCCAGCAGCTCAGACGAAGTCCTGCGGAATGAGCAGTTCTTC. Residues: CASSSDEVLRNEQFF.

This chain joins TRBV10-3 and TRBJ2-7; the D is unclear. The CDR3 has 14 residues. The ends were cut back, 4 bases at V and 6 bases at J, with 16 bases in the middle. Germline-derived CDR1 and CDR2 are ENHRY and SYGVKD. The CDR3 nucleotides are TGTGCCATCAGTGGCGTAGGCAGTACTCTCGAGCAGTACTTC. The encoded protein is CAISGVGSTLEQYF.

This chain links TRBV28 with TRBJ2-5; no firm D call. Germline CDR1 MDHEN, CDR2 SYDVKM. Trimming pared 4 bases from V and 5 bases from J, leaving 14 bases between. The CDR3 is 14 residues long. CDR3 in amino acids: CASSSGSQDETQYF. In nucleotides, the CDR3 is TGTGCCAGCAGTTCAGGCAGCCAAGACGAGACCCAGTACTTC.

The chain recombines TRBV28 with TRBJ2-7; D tentatively fits TRBD1 or TRBD2 (6 bases each). Germline V lookup: CDR1 MDHEN, CDR2 SYDVKM. The CDR3 extends over 14 amino acids. Deletions cut 2 bases from V and 3 bases from J, with 11 bases between. The CDR3: CASSLGGGGYEQYF. DNA of the CDR3: TGTGCCAGCAGTTTAGGAGGGGGTGGCTACGAGCAGTACTTC.

The chain recombines TRBV7-9 with TRBJ2-5; 10 bases are a match to TRBD2. Trimming took 6 bases from V and 5 from J; bases not matched to a gene: 12. The CDR3 consists of 16 residues. CDR1 is SEHNR and CDR2 is FQNEAQ in the germline V gene (reference sequence). In DNA, the CDR3 is TGTGCCAGCAGGAATTCAGCGGGAGGGCCGAGGGAGACCCAGTACTTC. It is translated as CASRNSAGGPRETQYF.

This clone was seen only once. The chain employs TRBV5-6 and TRBJ2-2; D gene unclear. This CDR3 region has 15 residues. V lost 2 bases to trimming and J lost 5 bases, with 13 bases between them. Per germline, CDR1 SGHDT and CDR2 YYEEEE. The CDR3 here is CASSFIKGETGELFF. CDR3 DNA sequence: TGTGCCAGCAGCTTTATCAAGGGTGAAACCGGGGAGCTGTTTTTT.

V usage is TRBV5-1 and J usage is TRBJ1-6, with TRBD1 identical over 7 bases. Trimming removed 3 bases from V and 7 bases from J; junction bases left unmatched: 4. CDR1 is SGHRS, CDR2 YFSETQ, per germline. This CDR3 comprises 14 residues. The CDR3, as DNA: TGCGCCAGCAGCTCGGGACAGATAAATTCACCCCTCCACTTT. Translated, it gives CASSSGQINSPLHF.